This TCR beta chain emerged from a study of T-cell reconstitution after alpha-beta-depleted transplantation in children. At least ten counts were recorded for this clonotype. This sample's TCRbeta library carried unique molecular identifier barcodes. Each CDR3 protein gets one entry after TCRdb re-called the PCR reads with MiXCR. This sample has approximately 500,000 distinct CDR3 sequences, with about 10% found just once. Per germline, CDR1 KGHSH and CDR2 LQKENI. After removal of 5 bases from V and 4 bases from J, the junction contained 7 bases not matched to a gene. The CDR3 is made up of 15 amino acids.

This sample comprised PBMCs, obtained before TCRalphabeta/CD19-depleted stem cell transplant. The chain combines TRBV18 with TRBJ2-7, with 11 bases aligning to TRBD2. This receptor was obtained from a child aged 2 to 10 with inherited bone marrow failure, due to receive a stem cell transplant. The CDR3 DNA sequence: TGTGCCAGCTCATATATGGCTAGCGGGAGGTACGAGCAGTACTTC. Its protein product is CASSYMASGRYEQYF.